Below, 4 T cell receptor beta chains from the same sample are listed, as sequenced in a study of PD-L1 blockade in urothelial cancer. Here immunoSEQ multiplex PCR was the method, and the copy in TCRdb shows in-frame clones only, minus some. The sample lists roughly 100,000 clones; less than 90% were seen once. The time point is: peripheral blood 6 weeks after treatment start. This material consisted of PBMCs, taken around atezolizumab (anti-PD-L1) treatment. These receptors originate from a man in his 70s with urothelial cancer.

The CDR3 loop is CASSIVDSGGYEQYF. CDR3 DNA: TGTGCCAGTAGTATAGTTGATAGCGGGGGCTACGAGCAGTACTTC. The chain combines TRBV19 with TRBJ2-7; 9 nucleotides match TRBD2. The junction had 4 bases not matched to a gene; V was cut back by 1 base and J by 3 bases. Germline V gene lookup returns CDR1 LNHDA and CDR2 SQIVND (reference sequence). The CDR3 is 15 residues long. The variable domain in full, with the rest retrieved from reference TRBV19 and TRBJ2-7, is DGGITQSPKYLFRKEGQNVTLSCEQNLNHDAMYWYRQDPGQGLRLIYYSQIVNDFQKGDIAEGYSVSREKKESFPLTVTSAQKNPTAFYLCASSIVDSGGYEQYFGPGTRLTVT.

The J gene is TRBJ2-2, the V gene TRBV7-2; TRBD2 matches at 10 bases. Germline V lookup: CDR1 SGHTA, CDR2 FQGNSA. After removal of 2 bases from V and 6 bases from J, the junction contained 3 bases not matched to a gene. The CDR3 extends over 15 amino acids. The CDR3 bases are TGTGCCAGCAGCTTACCTAGCGGGAGTGCCGGGGAGCTGTTTTTT. The encoded protein is CASSLPSGSAGELFF.

The chain links TRBV18 to TRBJ1-1; tentatively, D is TRBD1 (6 bases). Germline CDR1 is KGHSH and CDR2 is LQKENI. The V gene lost 3 bases and the J gene lost 0 bases, with 11 bases spanning the gap. The CDR3 loop spans 15 amino acids. The CDR3 bases are TGTGCCAGCTCACCTTCCGAGGGGGTGAACACTGAAGCTTTCTTT. Translating it yields CASSPSEGVNTEAFF.

The chain employs TRBV6-5 and TRBJ2-1, with 8 bases matching TRBD2. From germline, CDR1 is MNHEY and CDR2 SVGAGI. The junction had 9 bases not matched to a gene; V was cut back by 4 bases and J by 7 bases. The CDR3 contains 15 residues. The CDR3 DNA is TGTGCCAGCAGTTTACATAGCGGGGCGGGTAATGAGCAGTTCTTC. Protein sequence: CASSLHSGAGNEQFF.